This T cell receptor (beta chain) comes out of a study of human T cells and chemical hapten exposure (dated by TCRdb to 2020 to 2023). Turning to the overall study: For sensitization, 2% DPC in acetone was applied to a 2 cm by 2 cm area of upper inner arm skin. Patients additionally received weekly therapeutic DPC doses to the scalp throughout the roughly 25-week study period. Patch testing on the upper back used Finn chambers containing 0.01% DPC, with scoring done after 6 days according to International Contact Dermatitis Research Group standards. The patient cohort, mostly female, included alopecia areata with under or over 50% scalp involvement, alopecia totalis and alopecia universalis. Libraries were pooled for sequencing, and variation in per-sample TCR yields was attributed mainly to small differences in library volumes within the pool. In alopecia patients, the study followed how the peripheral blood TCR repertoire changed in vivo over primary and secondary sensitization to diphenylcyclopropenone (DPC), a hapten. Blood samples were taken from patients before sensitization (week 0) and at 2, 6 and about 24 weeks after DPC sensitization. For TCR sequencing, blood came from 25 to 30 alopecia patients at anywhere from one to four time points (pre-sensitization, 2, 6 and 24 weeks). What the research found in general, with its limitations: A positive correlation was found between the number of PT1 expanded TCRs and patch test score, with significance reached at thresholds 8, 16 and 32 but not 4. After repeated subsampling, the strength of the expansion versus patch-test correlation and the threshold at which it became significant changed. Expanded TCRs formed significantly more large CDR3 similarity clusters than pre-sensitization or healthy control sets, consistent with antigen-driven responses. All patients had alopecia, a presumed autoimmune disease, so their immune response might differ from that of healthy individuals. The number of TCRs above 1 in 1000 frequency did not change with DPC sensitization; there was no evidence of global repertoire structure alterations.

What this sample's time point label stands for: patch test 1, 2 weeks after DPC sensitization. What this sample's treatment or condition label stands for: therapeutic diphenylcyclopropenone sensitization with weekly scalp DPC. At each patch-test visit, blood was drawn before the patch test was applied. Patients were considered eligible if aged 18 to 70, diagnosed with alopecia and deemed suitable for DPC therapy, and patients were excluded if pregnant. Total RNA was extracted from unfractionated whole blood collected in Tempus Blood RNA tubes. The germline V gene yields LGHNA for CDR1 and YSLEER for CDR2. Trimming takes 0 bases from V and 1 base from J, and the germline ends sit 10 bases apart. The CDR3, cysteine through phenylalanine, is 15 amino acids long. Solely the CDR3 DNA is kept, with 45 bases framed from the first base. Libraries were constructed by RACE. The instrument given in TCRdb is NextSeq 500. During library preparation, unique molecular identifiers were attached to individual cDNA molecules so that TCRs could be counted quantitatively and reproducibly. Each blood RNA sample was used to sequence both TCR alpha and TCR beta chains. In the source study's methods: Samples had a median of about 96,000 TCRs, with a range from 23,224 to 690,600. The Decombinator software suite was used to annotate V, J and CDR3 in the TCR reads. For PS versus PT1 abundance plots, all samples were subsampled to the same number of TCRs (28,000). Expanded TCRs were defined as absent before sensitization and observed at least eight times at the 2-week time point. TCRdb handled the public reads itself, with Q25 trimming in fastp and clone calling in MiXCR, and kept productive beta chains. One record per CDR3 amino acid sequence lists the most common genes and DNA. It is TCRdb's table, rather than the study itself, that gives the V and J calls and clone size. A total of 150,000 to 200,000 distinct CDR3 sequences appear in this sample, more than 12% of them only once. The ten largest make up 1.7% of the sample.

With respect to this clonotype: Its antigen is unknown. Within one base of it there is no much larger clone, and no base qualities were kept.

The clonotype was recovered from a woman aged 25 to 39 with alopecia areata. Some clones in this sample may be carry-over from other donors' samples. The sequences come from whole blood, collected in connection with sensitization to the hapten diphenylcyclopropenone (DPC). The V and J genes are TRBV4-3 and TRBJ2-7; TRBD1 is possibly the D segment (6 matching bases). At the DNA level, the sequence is TGCGCCAGCAGCCAAGACGGCAGGGGATCCTACGAGCAGTACTTC. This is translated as CASSQDGRGSYEQYF.